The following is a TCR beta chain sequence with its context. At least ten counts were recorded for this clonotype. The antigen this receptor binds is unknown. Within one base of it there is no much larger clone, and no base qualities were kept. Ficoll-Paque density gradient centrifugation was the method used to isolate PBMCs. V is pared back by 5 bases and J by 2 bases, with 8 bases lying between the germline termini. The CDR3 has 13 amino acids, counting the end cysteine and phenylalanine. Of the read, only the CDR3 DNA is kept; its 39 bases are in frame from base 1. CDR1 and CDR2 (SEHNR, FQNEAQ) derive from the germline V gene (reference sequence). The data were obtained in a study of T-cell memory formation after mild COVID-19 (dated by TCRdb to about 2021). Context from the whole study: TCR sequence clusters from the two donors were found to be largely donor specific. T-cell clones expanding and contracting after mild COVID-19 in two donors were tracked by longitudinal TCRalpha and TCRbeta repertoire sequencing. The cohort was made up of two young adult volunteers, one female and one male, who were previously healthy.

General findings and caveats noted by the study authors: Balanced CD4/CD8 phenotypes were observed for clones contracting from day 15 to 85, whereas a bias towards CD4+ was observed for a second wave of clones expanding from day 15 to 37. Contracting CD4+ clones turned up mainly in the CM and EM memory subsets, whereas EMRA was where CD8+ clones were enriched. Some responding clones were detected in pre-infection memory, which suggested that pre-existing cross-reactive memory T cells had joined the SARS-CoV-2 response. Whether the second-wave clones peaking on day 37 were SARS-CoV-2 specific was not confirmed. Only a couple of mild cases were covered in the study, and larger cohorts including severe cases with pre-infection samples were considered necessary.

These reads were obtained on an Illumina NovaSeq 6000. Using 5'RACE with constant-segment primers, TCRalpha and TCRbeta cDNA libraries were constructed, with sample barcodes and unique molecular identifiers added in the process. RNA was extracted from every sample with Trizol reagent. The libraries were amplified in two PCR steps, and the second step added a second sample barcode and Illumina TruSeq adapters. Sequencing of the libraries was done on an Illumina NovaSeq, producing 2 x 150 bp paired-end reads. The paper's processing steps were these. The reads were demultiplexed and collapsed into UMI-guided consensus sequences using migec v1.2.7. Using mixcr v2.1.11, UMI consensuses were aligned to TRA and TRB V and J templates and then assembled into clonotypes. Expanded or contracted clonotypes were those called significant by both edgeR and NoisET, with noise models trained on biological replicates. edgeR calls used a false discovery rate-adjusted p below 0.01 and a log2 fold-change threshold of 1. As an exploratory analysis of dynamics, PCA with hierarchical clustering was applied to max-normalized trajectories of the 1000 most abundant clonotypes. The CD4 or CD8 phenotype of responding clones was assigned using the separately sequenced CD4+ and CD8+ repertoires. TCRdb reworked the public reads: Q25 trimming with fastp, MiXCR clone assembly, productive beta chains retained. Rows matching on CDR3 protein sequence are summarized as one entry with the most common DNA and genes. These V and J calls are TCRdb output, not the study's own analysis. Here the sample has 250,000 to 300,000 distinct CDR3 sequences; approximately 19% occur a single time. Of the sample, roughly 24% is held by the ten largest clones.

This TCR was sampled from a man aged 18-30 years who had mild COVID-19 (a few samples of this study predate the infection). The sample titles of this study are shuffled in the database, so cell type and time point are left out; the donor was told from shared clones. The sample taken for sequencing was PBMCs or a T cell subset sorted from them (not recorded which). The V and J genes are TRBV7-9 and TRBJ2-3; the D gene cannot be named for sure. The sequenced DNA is TGTGCCAGCAGCCCCGCGGACACAGATACGCAGTATTTT. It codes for CASSPADTDTQYF.